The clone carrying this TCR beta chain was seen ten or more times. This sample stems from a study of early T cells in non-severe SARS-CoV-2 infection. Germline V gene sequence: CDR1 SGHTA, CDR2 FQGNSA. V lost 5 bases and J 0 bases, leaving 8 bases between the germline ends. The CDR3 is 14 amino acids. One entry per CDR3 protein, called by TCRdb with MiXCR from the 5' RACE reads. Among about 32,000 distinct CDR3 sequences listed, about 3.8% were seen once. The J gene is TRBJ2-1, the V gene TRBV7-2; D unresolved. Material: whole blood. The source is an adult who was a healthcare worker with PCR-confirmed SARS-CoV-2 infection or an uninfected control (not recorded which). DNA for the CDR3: TGTGCCAGCAGCCCCCCGAGCTCCTACAATGAGCAGTTCTTC. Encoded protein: CASSPPSSYNEQFF.